What follows are 8 T cell receptor beta chains derived from one specimen sequenced in a study of OX40 agonist ivuxolimab in advanced cancers. Assay used: immunoSEQ multiplex PCR; TCRdb lists only in-frame clones, some missing. The sample comprises tens of thousands of clones, around four fifths of which are singletons, and roughly 2.7% rests with the top ten. Material: CD4+ or CD8+ T cells sorted from blood, obtained in a trial of the OX40 agonist ivuxolimab. The source is an adult with an advanced solid tumor such as melanoma, head and neck, liver or kidney cancer.

This clone was seen more than once but under ten times. This chain links TRBV6-6 with TRBJ2-3; D is possibly TRBD1 (6 bases). The CDR3 is 12 amino acids. Trimming took 7 bases from V and 5 from J, leaving 10 bases between them. Germline V gives CDR1 MNHNY, CDR2 SVGAGI (reference sequence). The CDR3 DNA reads TGTGCCAGCAAGGACAGCGGAGATACGCAGTATTTT. This codes for CASKDSGDTQYF.

The chain recombines TRBV27 with TRBJ2-1; TRBD2 agrees at 9 bases. Germline-derived CDR1 and CDR2 are MNHEY and SMNVEV (reference sequence). CDR3 length: 15 amino acids. V was clipped by 7 bases and J by 5 bases; unmatched bases: 9. The CDR3: CASTLSGRPNNEQFF. CDR3 coding DNA: TGTGCCAGCACCCTAAGCGGGAGGCCAAACAATGAGCAGTTCTTC.

Only a few counts were recorded for this clone. The gene calls are TRBV28 and TRBJ1-6, with D maybe TRBD1 (6 bases). The CDR3 has 15 amino acids. Germline assignment: CDR1 MDHEN and CDR2 SYDVKM. The V end lost 6 bases, the J end lost 9 bases, and 18 bases lay between the germline ends. The CDR3 DNA follows: TGTGCCAGCAGCTTAGCCCACAGGGTTTTTTCACCCCTCCACTTT. It is translated as CASSLAHRVFSPLHF.

The V and J genes are TRBV5-8 and TRBJ1-6; D gene uncertain. From germline, CDR1 is SGHTS and CDR2 YDEGEE. The CDR3 contains 14 residues. The ends were cut back, 0 bases at V and 6 bases at J, with 7 bases in the middle. The CDR3 protein is CASSLESSNSPLHF. CDR3 coding DNA: TGTGCCAGCAGCTTGGAGAGCAGTAATTCACCCCTCCACTTT.

This chain links TRBV30 with TRBJ2-7; possibly TRBD1 or TRBD2 for D (5 bases each). Deletions cut 3 bases from V and 6 bases from J, with 18 bases between. Germline V CDR1 and CDR2: GTSNPN, SVGIG (reference sequence). The CDR3 runs to 14 residues. CDR3 DNA sequence: TGTGCCTGGAGCGCCGGGACGGCGGGCTCCGAGCAGTACTTC. Translated, it gives CAWSAGTAGSEQYF.

This clone is a singleton in its sample. The chain couples TRBV29-1 to TRBJ2-7; D is unresolved. The CDR3 runs to 12 residues. V was cut by 4 bases and J by 0 bases, with 7 bases left in between. In germline, CDR1 is SQVTM, CDR2 ANQGSEA. In DNA, the CDR3 is TGCAGCGTTGGGGTCAGCTCCTACGAGCAGTACTTC. Its protein product is CSVGVSSYEQYF.

The chain recombines TRBV19 with TRBJ2-2; 14 nucleotides line up with TRBD2. Germline V gives CDR1 LNHDA, CDR2 SQIVND (reference sequence). Germline trimming cut 5 bases from V and 3 bases from J; bases unmatched to any gene: 8. This CDR3 region has 18 residues. The CDR3, as DNA: TGTGCCAGTAGTTTCCCTAGGACTAGCGGGAGGTACACCGGGGAGCTGTTTTTT. This gives the protein CASSFPRTSGRYTGELFF.

The gene calls are TRBV4-3 and TRBJ1-1, with D unclear. The CDR3 is 14 amino acids. The germline CDR1 and CDR2 sequences are LGHNA and YSLEER. Trimming left V 2 bases short and J 4 bases short, with 11 bases between. In DNA, the CDR3 is TGCGCCAGCAGCCAACAGGTCAGGTCCACTGAAGCTTTCTTT. The encoded protein is CASSQQVRSTEAFF.